The sequence of this T cell receptor beta chain was determined in a study of CD8+ T cells in alopecia areata. It was from alopecia areata patients that lesional scalp punch biopsies and peripheral blood were collected. RNA extraction and reverse transcription yielded cDNA as sequencing template. Method: immunoSEQ multiplex PCR; TCRdb's copy keeps in-frame clones and lacks some. The table has about 12,000 clones, roughly three fifths seen once. This TCR was recovered from a human donor with alopecia areata. The material sequenced was skin.

The CDR3 bases are TGTGCCAGCTCGGCGGCACTAGGGGTCAATCAGCCCCAGCATTTT. Translating gives CASSAALGVNQPQHF. The chain couples TRBV28 to TRBJ1-5, with D perhaps matching TRBD1 (5 bases). Trimming took off 8 bases at V and 3 bases at J, with 17 bases between the two ends. The CDR3 has 15 residues. The germline V gene has CDR1 MDHEN and CDR2 SYDVKM.